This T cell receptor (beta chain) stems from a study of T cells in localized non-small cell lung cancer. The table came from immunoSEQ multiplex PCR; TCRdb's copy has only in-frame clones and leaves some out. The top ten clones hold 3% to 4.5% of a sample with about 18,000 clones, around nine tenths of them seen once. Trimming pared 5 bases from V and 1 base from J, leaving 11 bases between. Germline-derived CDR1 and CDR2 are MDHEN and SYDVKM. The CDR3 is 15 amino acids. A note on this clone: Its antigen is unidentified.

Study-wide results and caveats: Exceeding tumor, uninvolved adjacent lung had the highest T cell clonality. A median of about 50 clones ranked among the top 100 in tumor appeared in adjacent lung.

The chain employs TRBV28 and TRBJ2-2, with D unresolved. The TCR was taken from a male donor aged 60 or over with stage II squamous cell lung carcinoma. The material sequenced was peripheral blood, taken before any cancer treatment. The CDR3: CASSDGNLNTGELFF. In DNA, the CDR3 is TGTGCCAGCAGTGACGGCAACTTGAACACCGGGGAGCTGTTTTTT.